A selection of T cell receptor beta chains follows, all from one sample in a study of cytomegalovirus exposure and HLA in healthy donors. Libraries were prepared by immunoSEQ multiplex PCR; TCRdb keeps only in-frame clonotypes and omits some of them. The sample lists some 130,000 clones; about 80% were seen once. The specimen was PBMCs. Every receptor here comes from a human donor in good health. Each CDR3 is given with its conserved first and last residue. A D gene is named only where the DNA matches it firmly. A row's size may be missing; if present it is once, few, many or a size class.

abundance | j_gene | d_gene | v_gene | CDR3aa | CDR3nt
. | TRBJ1-3 | . | TRBV4-1 | CASSQVRGNGNTIYF | TGCGCCAGCAGCCAAGTGCGGGGGAATGGGAACACCATATATTTT
once | TRBJ2-1 | . | TRBV11-2 | CASSLARYEQFF | TGTGCCAGCAGCTTAGCGAGATATGAGCAGTTCTTC
. | TRBJ1-6 | . | TRBV19 | CASNLVRQAWGSPLHF | TGTGCCAGTAATTTGGTCCGACAGGCCTGGGGTTCACCCCTCCACTTT
. | TRBJ2-7 | TRBD1 | TRBV9 | CASSETGDSYEQYF | TGTGCCAGCAGTGAGACAGGGGACTCCTACGAGCAGTACTTC
. | TRBJ2-3 | TRBD2 | TRBV27 | CASSLVGLAGGNTDTQYF | TGTGCCAGCAGTTTGGTCGGACTAGCGGGGGGCAACACAGATACGCAGTATTTT
. | TRBJ2-1 | . | TRBV19 | CASSRAPTDYEQFF | TGTGCCAGTAGTAGGGCACCAACGGACTATGAGCAGTTCTTC
once | TRBJ2-1 | . | TRBV27 | CASSLEGGDLGNEQFF | TGTGCCAGCAGTTTAGAGGGCGGGGACCTTGGCAATGAGCAGTTCTTC
. | TRBJ2-7 | . | TRBV27 | CASSFAGKNYEQYF | TGTGCCAGCAGCTTTGCCGGGAAGAACTACGAGCAGTACTTC
once | TRBJ2-2 | TRBD1 | TRBV5-1 | CASSLTGVNTGELFF | TGCGCCAGCAGCTTAACAGGGGTGAACACCGGGGAGCTGTTTTTT
. | TRBJ1-2 | . | TRBV21-1 | CASTPIQGCDGYTF | TGTGCCAGCACCCCTATACAGGGGTGTGATGGCTACACCTTC
. | TRBJ2-3 | . | TRBV6-4 | CASSDGPSTDTQYF | TGTGCCAGCAGTGACGGCCCTAGCACAGATACGCAGTATTTT
. | TRBJ2-7 | TRBD2 | TRBV9 | CASSVVPSGVHEQYF | TGTGCCAGCAGCGTAGTCCCTAGCGGGGTTCACGAGCAGTACTTC
. | TRBJ2-7 | TRBD2 | TRBV7-8 | CASSLASSGEYF | TGTGCCAGCAGCTTAGCGTCCAGCGGGGAGTACTTC
. | TRBJ1-1 | . | TRBV6-5 | CASSYLDRRTEAFF | TGTGCCAGCAGTTACTTGGACAGAAGGACTGAAGCTTTCTTT
. | TRBJ2-5 | . | TRBV5-4 | CASSYRGALQETQYF | TGTGCCAGCAGCTACCGGGGGGCCCTTCAAGAGACCCAGTACTTC
. | TRBJ2-7 | . | TRBV4-1 | CASSQGQTYEQYF | TGCGCCAGCAGCCAGGGGCAGACCTACGAGCAGTACTTC
. | TRBJ2-5 | TRBD2 | TRBV9 | CASSPSGGASQETQYF | TGTGCCAGCAGCCCTAGCGGGGGGGCTTCTCAAGAGACCCAGTACTTC
. | TRBJ2-2 | TRBD1 | TRBV7-8 | CASSLWARTGGSSGELFF | TGTGCCAGCAGCTTATGGGCCAGGACAGGGGGCTCGTCGGGGGAGCTGTTTTTT
few | TRBJ2-7 | TRBD1 | TRBV9 | CASSGGQGPYEQYF | TGTGCCAGCAGCGGAGGACAGGGGCCCTACGAGCAGTACTTC
once | TRBJ2-1 | . | TRBV18 | CASSPIAGVNEQFF | TGTGCCAGCTCACCAATAGCAGGGGTGAATGAGCAGTTCTTC
. | TRBJ2-7 | . | TRBV5-4 | CASSLNFYEQYF | TGTGCCAGCAGCTTGAACTTCTACGAGCAGTACTTC
. | TRBJ2-5 | . | TRBV27 | CASSLSYWQGPHQETQYF | TGTGCCAGCAGTTTATCGTATTGGCAGGGGCCGCACCAAGAGACCCAGTACTTC
. | TRBJ2-5 | TRBD1 | TRBV5-1 | CASSLDGRGLQETQYF | TGCGCCAGCAGCTTGGACGGCAGGGGGCTGCAAGAGACCCAGTACTTC
. | TRBJ1-4 | . | TRBV28 | CASTLGREKLFF | TGTGCCAGCACTCTCGGTCGCGAAAAACTGTTTTTT
. | TRBJ2-2 | TRBD2 | TRBV19 | CASSITSGGVNTGELFF | TGTGCCAGTAGTATAACTAGCGGGGGCGTGAACACCGGGGAGCTGTTTTTT
once | TRBJ2-3 | TRBD2 | TRBV5-1 | CASRRPGGQGDTQYF | TGCGCCAGCCGAAGACCGGGGGGGCAGGGAGATACGCAGTATTTT
. | TRBJ2-7 | . | TRBV9 | CASSSPPGLEQYF | TGTGCCAGCAGCTCCCCCCCCGGTTTGGAGCAGTACTTC
. | TRBJ2-3 | . | TRBV28 | CASSEGTSSTDTQYF | TGTGCCAGCTCGGAGGGGACCTCAAGCACAGATACGCAGTATTTT
few | TRBJ2-1 | TRBD2 | TRBV6-5 | CASNPRGAYNEQFF | TGTGCCAGCAATCCCCGGGGGGCCTACAATGAGCAGTTCTTC
. | TRBJ1-6 | . | TRBV7-9 | CASSPPGTSYNSPLHF | TGTGCCAGCAGCCCTCCCGGGACATCCTATAATTCACCCCTCCACTTT
. | TRBJ1-2 | . | TRBV19 | CASSMAGESNYGYTF | TGTGCCAGTAGCATGGCCGGGGAAAGTAACTATGGCTACACCTTC
. | TRBJ2-2 | TRBD2 | TRBV13 | CASSRGLAGANTGELFF | TGTGCCAGCAGTAGGGGACTAGCGGGAGCGAACACCGGGGAGCTGTTTTTT
. | TRBJ2-7 | TRBD2 | TRBV5-1 | CASSLTGRVEQYF | TGCGCCAGCAGCCTCACTGGGAGGGTCGAGCAGTACTTC
. | TRBJ1-1 | . | TRBV19 | CASSSGREDTEAFF | TGTGCCAGTTCGAGCGGACGGGAGGACACTGAAGCTTTCTTT
. | TRBJ2-1 | TRBD2 | TRBV6-1 | CASRLSSGNDEQFF | TGTGCCAGCAGACTATCTAGCGGGAACGATGAGCAGTTCTTC
many | TRBJ1-1 | . | TRBV6-5 | CASTNWAENTEAFF | TGTGCCAGCACCAACTGGGCAGAGAACACTGAAGCTTTCTTT
. | TRBJ2-1 | . | TRBV18 | CASSPRGAGRGVNEQFF | TGTGCCAGCTCACCCCGGGGGGCCGGCCGAGGGGTCAATGAGCAGTTCTTC
. | TRBJ1-2 | TRBD1 | TRBV5-1 | CASSSRTGRNVYGYTF | TGCGCCAGCAGCTCTCGGACAGGGCGAAACGTCTATGGCTACACCTTC
. | TRBJ1-6 | TRBD1 | TRBV6-5 | CASSRGTEGNSPLHF | TGTGCCAGCAGTAGAGGGACAGAGGGAAATTCACCCCTCCACTTT
. | TRBJ2-5 | . | TRBV7-9 | CASSPPDRSRETQYF | TGTGCCAGCAGCCCGCCAGACAGGTCTAGGGAGACCCAGTACTTC
. | TRBJ2-2 | TRBD1 | TRBV27 | CASRGQGAKDTGELFF | TGTGCCAGCAGGGGACAGGGGGCGAAGGACACCGGGGAGCTGTTTTTT
. | TRBJ1-5 | TRBD1 | TRBV6-5 | CASSLQGNQPQHF | TGTGCCAGCAGTTTACAGGGGAATCAGCCCCAGCATTTT
. | TRBJ1-5 | TRBD1 | TRBV6-1 | CASSGGQDNQPQHF | TGTGCCAGCAGTGGGGGACAGGACAATCAGCCCCAGCATTTT
. | TRBJ2-1 | TRBD1 | TRBV5-6 | CASSPRGQGDEQFF | TGTGCCAGCAGCCCAAGGGGACAGGGTGATGAGCAGTTCTTC
. | TRBJ2-2 | . | TRBV2 | CASSGAWGPGELFF | TGTGCCAGCAGTGGGGCTTGGGGGCCCGGGGAGCTGTTTTTT
. | TRBJ1-5 | TRBD1 | TRBV18 | CASSLDLDRGLSPQHF | TGTGCCAGCTCACTTGACCTGGACAGGGGGCTATCTCCCCAGCATTTT
. | TRBJ1-2 | TRBD1 | TRBV6-5 | CASSFTGDNGYTF | TGTGCCAGCAGTTTCACAGGGGATAATGGCTACACCTTC
. | TRBJ2-3 | TRBD2 | TRBV4-1 | CASSPGGATDTQYF | TGCGCCAGCAGCCCCGGGGGGGCTACAGATACGCAGTATTTT
once | TRBJ1-1 | . | TRBV28 | CASSTYWQDTEAFF | TGTGCCAGCAGTACTTATTGGCAGGATACTGAAGCTTTCTTT
. | TRBJ2-2 | . | TRBV6-5 | CASSYRGTGELFF | TGTGCCAGCAGTTACAGGGGGACCGGGGAGCTGTTTTTT
once | TRBJ1-5 | TRBD1 | TRBV19 | CASRHRGSNQPQHF | TGTGCCAGTAGGCACAGGGGAAGCAATCAGCCCCAGCATTTT
. | TRBJ1-2 | . | TRBV5-6 | CASSQVDRTPNYGYTF | TGTGCCAGCAGCCAGGTTGACCGCACCCCCAACTATGGCTACACCTTC
. | TRBJ1-5 | TRBD1 | TRBV19 | CASTNNRDRGRQPQHF | TGTGCCAGTACCAACAACCGGGACAGGGGGCGTCAGCCCCAGCATTTT
. | TRBJ1-1 | TRBD1 | TRBV7-9 | CASITTGGSGTEAFF | TGTGCCAGCATCACCACAGGGGGGTCCGGGACTGAAGCTTTCTTT
. | TRBJ2-7 | . | TRBV27 | CASSFSPDYEQYF | TGTGCCAGCAGTTTTAGTCCCGACTACGAGCAGTACTTC
. | TRBJ2-2 | . | TRBV9 | CASSSQRLEVNTGELFF | TGTGCCAGCAGCTCCCAGAGACTCGAGGTTAACACCGGGGAGCTGTTTTTT
. | TRBJ1-1 | . | TRBV9 | CASSANTPGNTEAFF | TGTGCCAGCAGCGCGAACACTCCGGGGAACACTGAAGCTTTCTTT